The 24 T cell receptor beta chains below were found in one sample sequenced in a study of T cell responses to AZD1222 COVID-19 vaccine. Sequenced by immunoSEQ multiplex PCR; TCRdb stores in-frame clones only, minus some. The repertoire has around 140,000 clones, more than 85% of them found once; the top ten carry under 2%. The sequenced sample was peripheral blood, obtained 28 days after the second AZD1222 dose. Receptor source: an adult who received the AZD1222 COVID-19 vaccine.

J is TRBJ1-1 and V is TRBV5-4; TRBD1 aligns across 10 bases. The CDR3 runs 15 residues. CDR1 and CDR2 from the germline V gene are SGHNT and YYREEE (reference sequence). After removal of 4 bases from V and 4 bases from J, the junction contained 7 bases not matched to a gene. The CDR3 DNA reads as TGTGCCAGCAGCGGAGAGACAGGGGGCGGCACTGAAGCTTTCTTT. Translation gives CASSGETGGGTEAFF.

The rearrangement joins TRBV28 to TRBJ1-1; TRBD1 might be the D (5 bases). Trimming stripped 5 bases from V and 8 bases from J, with 15 bases between. This CDR3 is built from 13 residues. CDR1 and CDR2 (germline): MDHEN, SYDVKM. The CDR3 bases are TGTGCCAGCAGTCCCCCCGGGGGGAGGGAAGCTTTCTTT. It encodes CASSPPGGREAFF. Looking up the rest from reference TRBV28 and TRBJ1-1 gives the full variable domain: DVKVTQSSRYLVKRTGEKVFLECVQDMDHENMFWYRQDPGLGLRLIYFSYDVKMKEKGDIPEGYSVSREKKERFSLILESASTNQTSMYLCASSPPGGREAFFGQGTRLTVV.

The rearrangement links TRBV9 to TRBJ1-6; 7 bases are a match to TRBD1. This CDR3 contains 14 residues. Looked up from germline, CDR1 is SGDLS and CDR2 is YYNGEE. V gave up 4 bases and J gave up 9 bases; unmatched junction bases: 7. CDR3 amino acids: CASSPQQGTSPLHF. The CDR3 DNA is TGTGCCAGCAGCCCTCAACAGGGGACTTCACCCCTCCACTTT.

The V call is TRBV2, the J call TRBJ1-4; possible D gene TRBD1, 5 bases. V lost 6 bases and J lost 7, with 18 bases in between. The CDR3 sequence is 15 residues long. Per the germline V gene, CDR1 is SNHLY and CDR2 is FYNNEI. The CDR3: CASSLGTLGGEKLFF. Here the CDR3 DNA reads TGTGCCAGCAGCTTAGGGACGCTTGGTGGTGAAAAACTGTTTTTT.

V is TRBV5-1 and J is TRBJ1-4; D may be TRBD1 (5 bases). CDR1 and CDR2 (germline): SGHRS, YFSETQ. This CDR3 contains 14 residues. Trimming took off 0 bases at V and 8 bases at J, with 11 bases between the two ends. The CDR3: CASSLGQGGEKLFF. Written as DNA, the CDR3 is TGCGCCAGCAGCTTGGGCCAGGGAGGCGAAAAACTGTTTTTT.

The chain uses TRBV10-2 and TRBJ1-3, with 9 bases fitting TRBD1. The CDR3 extends over 16 amino acids. Trimming cost V 3 bases and J 5 bases; bases outside gene matches: 8. Germline V gene sequence: CDR1 WSHSY, CDR2 SAAADI. CDR3 coding DNA: TGCGCCAGCAGTGACCCGGGACAGGGTTTGAGAAACACCATATATTTT. This encodes CASSDPGQGLRNTIYF.

The rearrangement links TRBV27 to TRBJ1-2; tentatively, D is TRBD1 (5 bases). The germline CDR1 and CDR2 sequences are MNHEY and SMNVEV (reference sequence). The CDR3 totals 15 residues. Between the trimmed V and J ends, which lost 2 bases and 3 bases, there was a span of 13 bases. The CDR3 DNA is TGTGCCAGCAGTTTACGTTGGGGCTGGGACTATGGCTACACCTTC. This sequence encodes CASSLRWGWDYGYTF.

The V call is TRBV4-1, the J call TRBJ1-4, with 7 bases fitting TRBD1. CDR1 is MGHRA and CDR2 is YSYEKL in the germline V gene. Losses at the gene ends were 5 bases for V and 12 bases for J; bases not matched to a gene: 15. CDR3 length: 15 residues. CDR3 sequence reads: CASSTGEGLRRQLFF. CDR3 coding DNA: TGCGCCAGCAGCACAGGGGAGGGTCTTAGGAGACAACTGTTTTTT.

The chain combines TRBV21-1 with TRBJ1-6; TRBD1 is taken as the D call from the table, unchecked against the DNA. TRBV21-1 is tagged as a pseudogene. The CDR3 sequence is 16 residues long. CDR3 nucleotide sequence: TGTGCCAGCAGCAAAGGGACAGGGGGTACAAATTCACCCCTCCACTTT. It is translated as CASSKGTGGTNSPLHF.

The V call is TRBV3-1 (or the pseudogene TRBV3-2), the J call TRBJ2-7, with TRBD2 matching 13 bases. CDR3 length: 16 amino acids. J gave up 2 bases and V 1 base, and 2 bases lay outside the gene matches. The germline gives CDR1 LGHDT, CDR2 YNNKEL (reference sequence). CDR3 sequence: CASSQAGTSGAYEQYF. DNA of the CDR3: TGTGCCAGCAGCCAAGCCGGGACTAGCGGGGCCTACGAGCAGTACTTC.

The chain combines TRBV2 with TRBJ1-2, with 7 bases matching TRBD1. This CDR3 is 15 amino acids long. Germline V gene data show CDR1 as SNHLY and CDR2 as FYNNEI. With V trimmed by 0 bases and J by 7 bases, 8 bases remained unmatched. This CDR3 is CASSEATGRLGGYTF. Written as DNA, the CDR3 is TGTGCCAGCAGTGAAGCGACAGGGCGCTTAGGTGGCTACACCTTC.

The chain has TRBV19 and TRBJ1-6, with D tentatively TRBD1 (5 bases). The germline CDR1 and CDR2 sequences are LNHDA and SQIVND (reference sequence). The ends were cut back, 5 bases at V and 7 bases at J, with 18 bases in the middle. The CDR3 length is 16 residues. The CDR3 DNA is TGTGCCAGTAGTCAAGGTGGGGGTAGCGGGAATTCACCCCTCCACTTT. As protein: CASSQGGGSGNSPLHF. The whole variable domain, filled in from reference TRBV19 and TRBJ1-6, reads DGGITQSPKYLFRKEGQNVTLSCEQNLNHDAMYWYRQDPGQGLRLIYYSQIVNDFQKGDIAEGYSVSREKKESFPLTVTSAQKNPTAFYLCASSQGGGSGNSPLHFGNGTRLTVT.

In its sample, this clone was seen a few times. CDR3 coding DNA: TGTGCCAGCAGTTTGGAGAAGACAGCTAACTATGGCTACACCTTC. It yields the protein CASSLEKTANYGYTF. This rearrangement joins TRBV6-6 to TRBJ1-2; a possible D gene is TRBD1 (5 bases). Looked up from germline, CDR1 is MNHNY and CDR2 is SVGAGI (reference sequence). The CDR3 runs to 15 residues. Trimming took off 4 bases at V and 0 bases at J, with 12 bases between the two ends.

This chain uses TRBV6-5 with TRBJ1-2; 8 positions agree with TRBD1. After removal of 7 bases from V and 8 bases from J, the junction contained 9 bases not matched to a gene. Germline CDR1 is MNHEY and CDR2 is SVGAGI. This CDR3 has 13 amino acids. The CDR3 nucleotides are TGTGCCAGCATCACACAGGGGGTTTGGGGCTACACCTTC. Its protein is CASITQGVWGYTF.

The V call is TRBV6-5, the J call TRBJ1-6; no firm D call. The CDR3 length is 14 residues. The germline V gene has CDR1 MNHEY and CDR2 SVGAGI. Trimming left V 4 bases short and J 7 bases short, with 11 bases between. The CDR3 DNA reads TGTGCCAGCAGTTGGAGACACACGAATTCACCCCTCCACTTT. This codes for CASSWRHTNSPLHF.

The chain has TRBV10-1 and TRBJ2-7; TRBD2 agrees at 13 bases. The CDR3 contains 17 residues. Per the germline V gene, CDR1 is WNHNN and CDR2 is SYGVQD (reference sequence). Unmatched junction bases numbered 14, after V lost 6 bases and J lost 6 bases. The CDR3 DNA follows: TGCGCCAGCAGCCCCGGGACTAGCGGGAATGATGGTAGCGAGCAGTACGTC. This encodes CASSPGTSGNDGSEQYV.

The chain employs TRBV18 and TRBJ1-1, with D perhaps matching TRBD1 (5 bases). Trimming shortened V by 3 bases and J by 0 bases, and 11 bases separated the two germline ends. The germline V gene has CDR1 KGHSH and CDR2 LQKENI. The CDR3 totals 15 residues. The CDR3 nucleotides read TGTGCCAGCTCACCCTGGGACGGACTGAACACTGAAGCTTTCTTT. As protein: CASSPWDGLNTEAFF.

For the CDR3, the DNA is TGTGCCAGCAGCCCGTACAGGGGCACCTATGGCTACACCTTC. This sequence encodes CASSPYRGTYGYTF. The chain employs TRBV21-1 and TRBJ1-2; the table gives TRBD1 as D, unverified against the DNA. TRBV21-1 is noted as a pseudogene. This CDR3 region has 14 residues.

This sequence joins TRBV6-1 and TRBJ1-2; D ambiguous. V was trimmed by 3 bases and J by 5 bases, leaving 7 bases between them. This CDR3 region has 12 residues. The germline gives CDR1 MNHNS, CDR2 SASEGT. CDR3 sequence (DNA): TGTGCCAGCAGTGAGTCCGGGTATGGCTACACCTTC. Amino acid sequence: CASSESGYGYTF.

The rearrangement joins TRBV6-5 to TRBJ2-7, with 11 nucleotides matching TRBD1. The trim removed 7 bases at V and 3 bases at J, leaving 8 bases unmatched. Germline assignment: CDR1 MNHEY and CDR2 SVGAGI. This CDR3 comprises 15 residues. The DNA of the CDR3 is TGTGCCAGCACCTCTTTGGACAGGGGGCTCTACGAGCAGTACTTC. It is translated as CASTSLDRGLYEQYF.

The chain combines TRBV7-9 with TRBJ2-3; 9 bases match TRBD2. V gave up 2 bases and J gave up 3 bases; unmatched junction bases: 6. The CDR3 spans 16 residues. Germline V CDR1 and CDR2: SEHNR, FQNEAQ (reference sequence). CDR3: CASSLLSGGRTDTQYF. In nucleotides, the CDR3 is TGTGCCAGCAGCTTACTGAGCGGGGGGAGAACAGATACGCAGTATTTT. Together with reference TRBV7-9 and TRBJ2-3, the CDR3 gives the full variable domain: DTGVSQNPRHKITKRGQNVTFRCDPISEHNRLYWYRQTLGQGPEFLTYFQNEAQLEKSRLLSDRFSAERPKGSFSTLEIQRTEQGDSAMYLCASSLLSGGRTDTQYFGPGTRLTVL.

The chain combines TRBV7-9 with TRBJ1-1, with TRBD1 as a possible D gene (6 bases). Trimming stripped 8 bases from V and 2 bases from J, with 9 bases between. Germline CDR1 reads SEHNR; CDR2 reads FQNEAQ (reference sequence). The CDR3 consists of 12 residues. CDR3 coding DNA: TGTGCCAGCGAGGGGGTTAACACTGAAGCTTTCTTT. Protein product: CASEGVNTEAFF.

This clone showed up just a few times. The J gene is TRBJ1-4, the V gene TRBV10-1, with 8 bases fitting TRBD1. CDR3 length: 15 amino acids. V was pared by 4 bases and J by 3 bases, with 4 bases of the junction left unmatched. The germline V gene has CDR1 WNHNN and CDR2 SYGVQD (reference sequence). CDR3 amino acids: CASSAGGRANEKLFF. The CDR3 DNA follows: TGCGCCAGCAGTGCAGGGGGCCGGGCTAATGAAAAACTGTTTTTT.

This chain connects TRBV28 to TRBJ2-7; a possible D gene is TRBD1 (6 bases). Germline CDR1 and CDR2: MDHEN and SYDVKM. V was trimmed by 4 bases and J by 6 bases, leaving 10 bases between them. The CDR3 contains 12 residues. CDR3: CASSSGEFEQYV. CDR3 nucleotides: TGTGCCAGCAGTTCAGGGGAATTCGAGCAGTACGTC.